Below, 19 T cell receptor beta chains from the same sample are listed, as sequenced in a study of CD8+CD57+ T cells in acquired aplastic anemia. CDR3 and TCR beta VDJ profiling relied on a genomic DNA template. One entry per CDR3 protein results from TCRdb running MiXCR on the reads. The sample comprises under 200,000 distinct CDR3 sequences, 50% to 75% of which are singletons, and 46% rests with the top ten. The sample taken for sequencing was sorted CD4+, CD8+, or CD8+CD57+ T cells (not recorded which) from PBMCs. The receptors shown here come from a human donor with severe aplastic anemia or a healthy control (not recorded which).

CDR3 loop: CASSFSGENTEAFF. Written as DNA, the CDR3 is TGTGCCAGCAGCTTCTCCGGGGAGAACACTGAAGCTTTCTTT. The V gene is TRBV11-3, the J gene TRBJ1-1; D is uncertain. This CDR3 region has 14 residues. Germline CDR1 SGHNT, CDR2 YENEEA. Trimming shortened V by 3 bases and J by 1 base, and 9 bases separated the two germline ends.

V gene TRBV7-9 combines with J gene TRBJ2-7; D is unresolved. This CDR3 is built from 13 residues. CDR1 SEHNR and CDR2 FQNEAQ come from the germline V gene (reference sequence). Trimming took off 1 base at V and 3 bases at J, with 7 bases between the two ends. The chain's CDR3 is CASSLDGDYEQYF. The DNA of the CDR3 is TGTGCCAGCAGCTTAGATGGAGACTACGAGCAGTACTTC.

The J gene is TRBJ1-5, the V gene TRBV5-6; no reliable D call. Trimming removed 0 bases from V and 2 bases from J, with 12 bases in between. The CDR3 is 16 residues long. CDR1 and CDR2 from the germline V gene are SGHDT and YYEEEE. The CDR3 spells CASSLEGYGGNQPQHF. The CDR3 DNA reads TGTGCCAGCAGCTTGGAAGGGTACGGGGGCAATCAGCCCCAGCATTTT. Full variable domain (remainder filled in from reference TRBV5-6 and TRBJ1-5): DAGVTQSPTHLIKTRGQQVTLRCSPKSGHDTVSWYQQALGQGPQFIFQYYEEEERQRGNFPDRFSGHQFPNYSSELNVNALLLGDSALYLCASSLEGYGGNQPQHFGDGTRLSIL.

The chain carries TRBV10-3 and TRBJ1-2; no definite D call. The CDR3 length is 13 residues. Germline CDR1 ENHRY, CDR2 SYGVKD. V dropped 4 bases and J dropped 4 bases, with 10 bases sitting between them. In DNA form, the CDR3 reads TGTGCCATCAGTGTAGAACAGTTCTATGGCTACACCTTC. Protein product: CAISVEQFYGYTF.

The CDR3 DNA reads as TGTGCCAGCAGTTTCGGGGGCTACGAGCAGTACTTC. Amino acids: CASSFGGYEQYF. This chain links TRBV12-3 or TRBV12-4 with TRBJ2-7; D perhaps matches TRBD2 (6 bases). V lost 3 bases, J lost 3 bases, and 6 bases lay in between. This CDR3 has 12 amino acids.

This clonotype occurred many times. The rearrangement links TRBV5-1 to TRBJ2-7, with 9 bases that match TRBD1. V dropped 3 bases and J dropped 7; count of bases not matched to a gene: 5. This CDR3 contains 13 residues. Germline assignment: CDR1 SGHRS and CDR2 YFSETQ. CDR3 amino acids: CASSSGTGMEQYF. The CDR3 nucleotides are TGCGCCAGCAGCTCGGGGACAGGGATGGAGCAGTACTTC.

The chain links TRBV5-6 to TRBJ1-4; no clear D gene. The CDR3 spans 12 residues. Germline V gives CDR1 SGHDT, CDR2 YYEEEE. Trimming took off 4 bases at V and 8 bases at J, with 9 bases between the two ends. The CDR3 sequence: CASSAVEEKLFF. The CDR3 nucleotides are TGTGCCAGCAGCGCCGTAGAGGAAAAACTGTTTTTT. The whole variable domain, filled in from reference TRBV5-6 and TRBJ1-4, reads DAGVTQSPTHLIKTRGQQVTLRCSPKSGHDTVSWYQQALGQGPQFIFQYYEEEERQRGNFPDRFSGHQFPNYSSELNVNALLLGDSALYLCASSAVEEKLFFGSGTQLSVL.

This clonotype was observed a handful of times. The gene calls are TRBV7-2 and TRBJ1-2, with TRBD1 matching 7 bases. Per the germline V gene, CDR1 is SGHTA and CDR2 is FQGNSA. The CDR3 length is 15 residues. The V and J ends lost 4 bases and 2 bases, in that order; junction bases with no gene match: 7. CDR3 in amino acids: CASSSTGQENYGYTF. In DNA, the CDR3 is TGTGCCAGCAGCTCGACCGGACAGGAGAACTATGGCTACACCTTC.

The chain uses TRBV24-1 and TRBJ2-5; D gene uncertain. V was shortened by 3 bases and J by 0 bases, with 4 bases between the two germline ends. Germline-derived CDR1 and CDR2 are KGHDR and SFDVKD. The CDR3 length is 13 residues. The CDR3 is CATSDLYQETQYF. Written as DNA, the CDR3 is TGTGCCACCAGTGATCTGTACCAAGAGACCCAGTACTTC.

As concerns this clonotype: The CDR3 end shows no conserved phenylalanine or tryptophan, and so a read error is likely. V usage is TRBV19 and J usage is TRBJ2-7; 7 bases are shared with TRBD2. Germline trimming cut 8 bases from V and 6 bases from J; bases unmatched to any gene: 7. In germline, CDR1 is LNHDA, CDR2 SQIVND (reference sequence). This CDR3 has 12 residues. In DNA, the CDR3 is TGTGCCAGTCGGGGGGTGGCGAGCGAGCAGTACTGC. Its protein is CASRGVASEQYC.

This clonotype was seen only once. The chain combines TRBV5-1 with TRBJ2-7; TRBD2 is a possible D gene (5 bases). Germline values: CDR1 SGHRS, CDR2 YFSETQ. Trimming took 4 bases from V and 2 from J, leaving 10 bases between them. There are 13 residues in the CDR3. The CDR3 loop reads CASSPSGTYEQYF. CDR3 nucleotide sequence: TGCGCCAGCAGCCCCTCCGGGACCTACGAGCAGTACTTC.

This CDR3 is CASSEDPTGNTGELFF. CDR3 sequence (DNA): TGTGCCAGCAGTGAAGACCCTACAGGGAACACCGGGGAGCTGTTTTTT. The V and J genes are TRBV2 and TRBJ2-2; perhaps TRBD1 as D (5 bases). The germline CDR1 and CDR2 sequences are SNHLY and FYNNEI. The CDR3 extends over 16 amino acids. V was clipped by 1 base and J by 1 base, with 10 bases between them. Combining the CDR3 with reference TRBV2 and TRBJ2-2 gives the whole variable domain EPEVTQTPSHQVTQMGQEVILRCVPISNHLYFYWYRQILGQKVEFLVSFYNNEISEKSEIFDDQFSVERPDGSNFTLKIRSTKLEDSAMYFCASSEDPTGNTGELFFGEGSRLTVL.

This clonotype was found many times. This chain joins TRBV12-3 or TRBV12-4 and TRBJ2-5; TRBD1 matches 7 bases. The CDR3 extends over 16 amino acids. The V and J ends lost 6 bases and 0 bases, in that order; junction bases with no gene match: 10. The CDR3 DNA is TGTGCCAGCAGAGATAGGGACAGCCCTAACCAAGAGACCCAGTACTTC. This codes for CASRDRDSPNQETQYF.

This rearrangement joins TRBV7-9 to TRBJ2-1; a weak D match, TRBD2 (5 bases). This CDR3 spans 16 amino acids. Trimming pared 5 bases from V and 3 bases from J, leaving 17 bases between. Germline CDR1 and CDR2: SEHNR and FQNEAQ (reference sequence). This CDR3 is CASSTAGSGGYNEQFF. The CDR3 region has the DNA TGTGCCAGCAGCACCGCCGGCAGCGGCGGCTACAATGAGCAGTTCTTC.

This sequence joins TRBV20-1 and TRBJ1-5; D is unclear. This CDR3 has 12 amino acids. The germline V gene has CDR1 DFQATT and CDR2 SNEGSKA (reference sequence). V was trimmed by 0 bases and J by 6 bases, leaving 6 bases between them. CDR3 nucleotides: TGCAGTGCTAGAGATTCGCCTCAGCCCCAGCATTTT. This gives the protein CSARDSPQPQHF.

This clonotype came up many times. The V gene is TRBV20-1, the J gene TRBJ2-3, with 10 bases lining up with TRBD2. The V segment lost 0 bases and the J segment 4 bases; nucleotides outside the gene matches: 7. The CDR3 contains 16 residues. In germline, CDR1 is DFQATT, CDR2 SNEGSKA (reference sequence). CDR3 DNA: TGCAGTGCTAGAGATCAAGCGGGGGGGCCTCCAGATACGCAGTATTTT. Translated: CSARDQAGGPPDTQYF.

CDR3 nucleotides: TGTGCCAGCAGCTACCGGACCGAAGCTTTCTTT. Protein product: CASSYRTEAFF. The rearrangement joins TRBV5-7 to TRBJ1-1; D not resolved. TRBV5-7 is classed as an ORF, of uncertain function. Trimming pared 3 bases from V and 8 bases from J, leaving 8 bases between. This CDR3 has 11 amino acids.

V usage is TRBV20-1 and J usage is TRBJ2-7; 8 bases agree with TRBD1. CDR3 length: 15 amino acids. Germline lookup yields CDR1 DFQATT and CDR2 SNEGSKA (reference sequence). V shed 1 base, J shed 3 bases, and the junction held 8 bases outside the gene matches. CDR3 coding DNA: TGCAGTGCTAGAGGCACCGGGACAGGCTTCTACGAGCAGTACTTC. Translation: CSARGTGTGFYEQYF.

V usage is TRBV2 and J usage is TRBJ2-4; D gene uncertain. CDR1 is SNHLY and CDR2 is FYNNEI in the germline V gene. Trimming shortened V by 3 bases and J by 0 bases, and 9 bases separated the two germline ends. This CDR3 has 15 amino acids. The CDR3 nucleotides are TGTGCCAGCAGTGAGTTCACAGCAGCCAAAAACATTCAGTACTTC. Protein sequence: CASSEFTAAKNIQYF.